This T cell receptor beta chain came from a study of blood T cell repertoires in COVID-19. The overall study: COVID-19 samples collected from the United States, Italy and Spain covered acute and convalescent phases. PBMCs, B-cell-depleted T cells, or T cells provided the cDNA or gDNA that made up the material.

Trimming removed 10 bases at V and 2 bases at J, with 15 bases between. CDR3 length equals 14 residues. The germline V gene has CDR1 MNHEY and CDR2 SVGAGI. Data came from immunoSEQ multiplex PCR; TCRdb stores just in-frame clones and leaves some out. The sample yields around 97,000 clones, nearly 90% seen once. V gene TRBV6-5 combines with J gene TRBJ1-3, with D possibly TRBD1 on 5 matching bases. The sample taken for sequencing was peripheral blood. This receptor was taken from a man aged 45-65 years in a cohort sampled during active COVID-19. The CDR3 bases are TGTGCCACCTCGAGCGGGGGAGCTGGAAACACCATATATTTT. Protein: CATSSGGAGNTIYF.